The next 8 T cell receptor beta chains were all read from a single sample in a study of blood T cell repertoires in COVID-19. Profiled with immunoSEQ multiplex PCR; TCRdb holds only in-frame clones, not every one. Among more than 40,000 clones listed, about 89% were seen once. The sample taken for sequencing was peripheral blood. The receptors derive from a man in his 60s with active or convalescent COVID-19.

V and J are TRBV28 and TRBJ1-6; a weak D match, TRBD1 (5 bases). Germline lookup yields CDR1 MDHEN and CDR2 SYDVKM. Trimming pared 7 bases from V and 6 bases from J, leaving 10 bases between. The CDR3 extends over 13 amino acids. CDR3 DNA sequence: TGTGCCAGCAAGGCCGACAGTAATTCACCCCTCCACTTT. As protein: CASKADSNSPLHF.

CDR3 in DNA: TGCAGCGTTGAAGATGGGACTAGCGGGGGTAATGAGCAGTTCTTC. The encoded protein is CSVEDGTSGGNEQFF. The chain recombines TRBV29-1 with TRBJ2-1; TRBD2 aligns across 14 bases. The CDR3 is 15 amino acids. Trimming at V came to 0 bases and at J to 7 bases, leaving 2 bases not matched to a gene. Germline V gene lookup returns CDR1 SQVTM and CDR2 ANQGSEA.

This rearrangement joins TRBV25-1 to TRBJ1-1; possible D gene TRBD1, 5 bases. Germline lookup yields CDR1 MGHDK and CDR2 SYGVNS. The CDR3 loop spans 14 amino acids. V was trimmed by 6 bases and J by 10 bases, leaving 21 bases between them. CDR3 residues: CASRPGRRGAAAFF. CDR3 nucleotides: TGTGCCAGCAGACCGGGGCGGAGGGGAGCAGCAGCTTTCTTT.

The rearrangement joins TRBV7-2 to TRBJ1-1; 10 nucleotides match TRBD1. V gave up 5 bases and J gave up 6 bases; unmatched junction bases: 9. This CDR3 spans 15 amino acids. Looked up from germline, CDR1 is SGHTA and CDR2 is FQGNSA. This CDR3 reads CASSLRTGGPSEAFF. As DNA, the CDR3 is TGTGCCAGCAGCCTACGGACAGGGGGTCCCTCTGAAGCTTTCTTT.

This clone was picked up a small number of times. The chain recombines TRBV24-1 with TRBJ2-3, with D tentatively TRBD1 (6 bases). CDR1 is KGHDR, CDR2 SFDVKD, per germline. This CDR3 has 18 residues. Trimming removed 5 bases at V and 4 bases at J, with 24 bases between. The CDR3 DNA follows: TGTGCCACCAGTGCCCGACTCTTGGGTGTGGGACAACCAGATACGCAGTATTTT. As protein: CATSARLLGVGQPDTQYF.

The chain joins TRBV5-1 to TRBJ1-2; D remains ambiguous. Germline V gives CDR1 SGHRS, CDR2 YFSETQ. The V and J ends lost 0 bases and 4 bases respectively, with 13 bases between them. The CDR3 consists of 15 residues. The CDR3 nucleotides are TGCGCCAGCAGCTTGGATACCGGGGAGGTCTATGGCTACACCTTC. It codes for CASSLDTGEVYGYTF.

The chain joins TRBV5-1 to TRBJ2-3, with 8 bases that match TRBD2. The J segment lost 0 bases and the V segment lost 3 bases, leaving 9 bases of the junction unmatched. Germline CDR1 is SGHRS and CDR2 is YFSETQ. The length of the CDR3 is 17 residues. CDR3 DNA: TGCGCCAGCAGCTCGCTGACTAGCGAGACGAGCACAGATACGCAGTATTTT. Protein sequence: CASSSLTSETSTDTQYF.

V and J are TRBV5-4 and TRBJ1-6; tentative D call: TRBD1 (6 bases). Germline V gene sequence: CDR1 SGHNT, CDR2 YYREEE (reference sequence). The CDR3 is 14 residues long. V was cut by 0 bases and J by 10 bases, with 11 bases left in between. CDR3: CASSLAGVVSPLHF. CDR3 DNA sequence: TGTGCCAGCAGCTTGGCAGGGGTAGTCTCACCCCTCCACTTT.